These T cell receptor beta chains were read from a single sample in a study of vaccination effects on CD4 cells after COVID-19. The table came from immunoSEQ multiplex PCR; TCRdb's copy has only in-frame clones and leaves some out. The repertoire holds tens of thousands of clones, with less than 75% as singletons. These receptors' antigens are unknown. Sequenced material: CD4+ T cells from PBMCs cultured with HCoV-NL63 spike peptides, taken after COVID-19 vaccination. These receptors all come from a human donor who received a COVID-19 vaccine. The CDR3 runs from the conserved cysteine through the conserved F or W. The D gene is left open where the match is weak. Clone size is stated in some rows and not others, as once, few, many or a class when expanded.

TRBJ1-2 | TRBV6-5 | once | - | TGTGCCAGCAGTTACGCTATATCGCCCAACTATGGCTACACCTTC | CASSYAISPNYGYTF
TRBJ2-5 | TRBV16 | - | TRBD1 | TGTGCCAGCAGCCAAATGGGACAGGGGGCGAAGACCCAGTACTTC | CASSQMGQGAKTQYF
TRBJ2-1 | TRBV4-1 | few | - | TGCGCCAGCAGCCGATTCCCAAACGCCATCGCTAGAGTGAATGAGCAGTTCTTC | CASSRFPNAIARVNEQFF
TRBJ2-5 | TRBV30 | few | TRBD2 | TGTGCCTGGAGTCAAAGCGGGACTACCCAGTACTTC | CAWSQSGTTQYF
TRBJ2-2 | TRBV7-7 | - | - | TGTGCCAGCAGCTTACAGTATACCGGGGAGCTGTTTTTT | CASSLQYTGELFF
TRBJ2-3 | TRBV6-4 | - | TRBD2 | TGTGCCAGCAGTGACTTAGCGGGAGGGCCAGATACGCAGTATTTT | CASSDLAGGPDTQYF
TRBJ1-5 | TRBV5-5 | - | - | TGTGCCAGCAGCTTGTTGGGGGTTGGCAATCAGCCCCAGCATTTT | CASSLLGVGNQPQHF
TRBJ1-2 | TRBV2 | - | TRBD1 | TGTGCCAGCAGTGCCCGGACAGGGATGAACTATGGCTACACCTTC | CASSARTGMNYGYTF
TRBJ1-2 | TRBV18 | - | TRBD1 | TGTGCCAGCTCACCCTCAACCACAGGGGCCTTCTACACCTTC | CASSPSTTGAFYTF
TRBJ1-1 | TRBV7-2 | few | - | TGTGCCAGCAGTCAGGACGCAGGGAGCACTGAAGCTTTCTTT | CASSQDAGSTEAFF
TRBJ1-4 | TRBV7-9 | - | TRBD1 | TGTGCCAGCAGCTTAGGACAGGGGACAACTAATGAAAAACTGTTTTTT | CASSLGQGTTNEKLFF
TRBJ2-7 | TRBV11-2 | - | TRBD2 | TGTGCCAGCAGCTTGAGTGCGGGGGCCTACGAGCAGTACTTC | CASSLSAGAYEQYF
TRBJ2-7 | TRBV5-1 | - | TRBD1 | TGCGCCAGCAGCGGGGACAGGGCCTACGAGCAGTACTTC | CASSGDRAYEQYF
TRBJ2-1 | TRBV5-8 | - | TRBD1 | TGTGCCAGCAGCTCCGGGACAGGGAACAATGAGCAGTTCTTC | CASSSGTGNNEQFF
TRBJ2-5 | TRBV6-6 | - | - | TGTGCCAGCACCATCGGGGGTTCGTGGACCCAGTACTTC | CASTIGGSWTQYF
TRBJ2-5 | TRBV30 | - | - | TGTGCCTGGGACAGGTACCAAGAGACCCAGTACTTC | CAWDRYQETQYF
TRBJ2-3 | TRBV6-2/TRBV6-3 | - | - | TGTGCCAGCAGTTACGGGTTGGTTAGCACAGATACGCAGTATTTT | CASSYGLVSTDTQYF
TRBJ2-4 | TRBV24-1 | - | - | TGTGCCAAGGCGTGGGCCAAAAACATTCAGTACTTC | CAKAWAKNIQYF
TRBJ1-2 | TRBV5-6 | few | TRBD1 | TGTGCCAGCAGCTTGCTAACAGGGGTAATATCGAATGGCTACACCTTC | CASSLLTGVISNGYTF
TRBJ1-5 | TRBV27 | - | - | TGTGCCAGCCCTAACCCCTACCAGGTGCGGGGCAATCAGCCCCAGCATTTT | CASPNPYQVRGNQPQHF
TRBJ1-5 | TRBV27 | - | - | TGTGCCAGCAGTTTACGTGACAGAGCAAATCAGCCCCAGCATTTT | CASSLRDRANQPQHF
TRBJ1-2 | TRBV6-5 | - | - | TGTGCCAGCAGGTTTACACCATCTAACTATGGCTACACCTTC | CASRFTPSNYGYTF
TRBJ2-4 | TRBV5-1 | - | - | TGCGCCAGCAGCTTGGAGGGCAGGGCGACAAACATTCAGTACTTC | CASSLEGRATNIQYF
TRBJ2-5 | TRBV5-1 | - | TRBD1 | TGCGCCAGCAGCACAGGGGGGGAGACCCAGTACTTC | CASSTGGETQYF
TRBJ1-5 | TRBV30 | - | - | TGTGCCTGGACAGGGGATAGCAATCAGCCCCAGCATTTT | CAWTGDSNQPQHF
TRBJ2-3 | TRBV7-8 | - | - | TGTGCCAGCAGCTTAGTTGGCCAAACCACAGATACGCAGTATTTT | CASSLVGQTTDTQYF
TRBJ1-4 | TRBV4-1 | once | - | TGCGCCAGCAGCCAATTGTTAGTAACTAATGAAAAACTGTTTTTT | CASSQLLVTNEKLFF
TRBJ1-2 | TRBV5-4 | - | TRBD1 | TGTGCCAGCAGCCGTACTCAAGACAGGGGGCCCTATGGCTACACCTTC | CASSRTQDRGPYGYTF
TRBJ2-6 | TRBV7-9 | once | - | TGTGCCAGCAGCTTAGTTGGGGGGAGAGCTGGGGCCAACGTCCTGACTTTC | CASSLVGGRAGANVLTF
TRBJ2-7 | TRBV4-2 | few | - | TGTGCCAGCAGCCAAGATACGGACCCCTCCTACGAGCAGTACTTC | CASSQDTDPSYEQYF
TRBJ2-2 | TRBV10-1 | - | - | TGCGCCAGCTCCCCGGGCCTTACCGGGGAGCTGTTTTTT | CASSPGLTGELFF
TRBJ1-2 | TRBV5-1 | once | - | TGCGCCAGCAGCTCCCTAACTTACAGGGACAAGGAGGGCTACACCTTC | CASSSLTYRDKEGYTF
TRBJ2-5 | TRBV18 | - | - | TGTGCCAGCTCACCACCGGGCCGCGGAGGTCGAGAGACCCAGTACTTC | CASSPPGRGGRETQYF
TRBJ2-5 | TRBV9 | - | TRBD2 | TGTGCCAGCAGCGTAGCGGGGGGGATAAAAGAGACCCAGTACTTC | CASSVAGGIKETQYF
TRBJ1-2 | TRBV27 | - | - | TGTGCCAGCAGTTTATCTCAGGGATATGGCTACACCTTC | CASSLSQGYGYTF
TRBJ2-5 | TRBV24-1 | - | - | TGTGCCACCAGTGATTTCTTGGGGGGCGTAAAGACCCAGTACTTC | CATSDFLGGVKTQYF
TRBJ2-7 | TRBV5-1 | - | - | TGCGCCAGCAGATACAGGATCCAGGCGTACGAGCAGTACTTC | CASRYRIQAYEQYF
TRBJ2-1 | TRBV20-1 | few | - | TGCAGTGCTAGAGCCAGGGAAGGTCAGTTCTTC | CSARAREGQFF
TRBJ1-2 | TRBV27 | once | TRBD1 | TGTGCCAGCAGTTTATATCCCGGACAGGGAGCTAACTATGGCTACACCTTC | CASSLYPGQGANYGYTF
TRBJ1-3 | TRBV7-6 | - | - | TGTGCCAGCAGCGCGCTCCACGGAAACACCATATATTTT | CASSALHGNTIYF
TRBJ2-5 | TRBV5-5 | - | - | TGTGCCAGCAGCTTGTCCTTCGAGACCCAGTACTTC | CASSLSFETQYF
TRBJ1-2 | TRBV15 | once | - | TGTGCCACCAGCACCCTGAATTCGGGGGTCGACGGCTACACCTTC | CATSTLNSGVDGYTF
TRBJ2-2 | TRBV5-4 | - | - | TGTGCCAGCAGCTTGGGGCAGGGCACCGGGGAGCTGTTTTTT | CASSLGQGTGELFF
TRBJ1-1 | TRBV12-3/TRBV12-4 | once | - | TGTGCCTCCCAGGGGTTCATGAACACTGAAGCTTTCTTT | CASQGFMNTEAFF
TRBJ2-4 | TRBV12-3/TRBV12-4 | - | - | TGTGCCAGCAGGGGGGACCAAAACATTCAGTACTTC | CASRGDQNIQYF
TRBJ1-2 | TRBV2 | few | - | TGTGCCAGCAGTGCCAGCAACTATGGCTACACCTTC | CASSASNYGYTF
TRBJ2-1 | TRBV7-2 | - | - | TGTGCCAGCAGCTTAGCTTGGGTGGGGTCCTACAATGAGCAGTTCTTC | CASSLAWVGSYNEQFF
TRBJ2-2 | TRBV12-5 | once | - | TGTGCTAGTGGTTTGGTACTTGGGCAGAGGACCGGGGAGCTGTTTTTT | CASGLVLGQRTGELFF
TRBJ1-5 | TRBV4-2 | few | - | TGTGCCAGCAGCCAAGATCGGCGGAATCAGCCCCAGCATTTT | CASSQDRRNQPQHF
TRBJ2-1 | TRBV6-5 | few | TRBD2 | TGTGCCAGCACCAAACCGGGGGGAGATGAGCAGTTCTTC | CASTKPGGDEQFF
TRBJ2-4 | TRBV5-6 | - | - | TGTGCCAGCAGCCCCAGGACTATTTTGATAGCCAAAAACATTCAGTACTTC | CASSPRTILIAKNIQYF
TRBJ2-3 | TRBV27 | - | TRBD2 | TGTGCCAGCAGTTTAAGGCTAGCGGGGAAGGCAGATACGCAGTATTTT | CASSLRLAGKADTQYF
TRBJ1-6 | TRBV3-1/TRBV3-2 | - | TRBD1 | TGTGCCAGCAGCCCCGGGACAGGGAGGAATTCACCCCTCCACTTT | CASSPGTGRNSPLHF